The 5 T cell receptor beta chains given below trace back to one sample, sequenced in a study of early T cells in non-severe SARS-CoV-2 infection. One entry per CDR3 protein, called by TCRdb with MiXCR from the 5' RACE reads. The sample yields roughly 69,000 distinct CDR3 sequences, 10% seen once. This specimen consisted of whole blood, obtained at baseline. These TCRs come from an adult who was a healthcare worker with PCR-confirmed SARS-CoV-2 infection or an uninfected control (not recorded which).

This clonotype appeared many times. This chain uses TRBV5-1 with TRBJ2-6, with 8 bases identical to TRBD1. The CDR3 is 15 amino acids. The germline V gene has CDR1 SGHRS and CDR2 YFSETQ. V lost 4 bases and J lost 3; bases outside the gene matches: 3. The CDR3 loop reads CASSVDRGGANVLTF. CDR3 DNA sequence: TGCGCCAGCAGCGTCGACAGGGGTGGGGCCAACGTCCTGACTTTC.

This clonotype was seen a handful of times. The J gene is TRBJ2-1, the V gene TRBV10-3, with 8 bases identical to TRBD2. Trimming at V came to 10 bases and at J to 3 bases, leaving 8 bases not matched to a gene. This CDR3 contains 14 residues. Germline V gene data show CDR1 as ENHRY and CDR2 as SYGVKD. This CDR3 reads CASKTSDNYNEQFF. The CDR3 bases are TGTGCCAGCAAGACTAGCGATAACTACAATGAGCAGTTCTTC.

This clonotype was counted between two and nine times. CDR3 residues: CASMPGTDYTEAFF. CDR3 DNA sequence: TGTGCCAGCATGCCCGGGACAGATTACACTGAAGCTTTCTTT. The gene calls are TRBV6-5 and TRBJ1-1, with TRBD1 identical over 7 bases. The length of the CDR3 is 14 residues. The trim removed 7 bases at V and 3 bases at J, leaving 8 bases unmatched. CDR1 is MNHEY and CDR2 is SVGAGI in the germline V gene.

This clonotype showed up just a few times. The chain has TRBV27 and TRBJ2-1; 8 bases line up with TRBD2. Per the germline V gene, CDR1 is MNHEY and CDR2 is SMNVEV (reference sequence). J gave up 7 bases and V 0 bases, and 8 bases lay outside the gene matches. The CDR3 length is 16 residues. This CDR3 reads CASSLSGLAAWNEQFF. Written as DNA, the CDR3 is TGTGCCAGCAGTTTATCTGGACTAGCTGCTTGGAATGAGCAGTTCTTC.

This clonotype was counted once. A read error may be the cause here, since a much bigger clone is one base away. The chain uses TRBV7-9 and TRBJ1-1; D is perhaps TRBD1 (6 bases). The V gene lost 5 bases and the J gene lost 3 bases, with 10 bases spanning the gap. Germline CDR1 is SEHNR and CDR2 is FQNEAQ (reference sequence). CDR3 length: 13 amino acids. The CDR3 bases are TGTGCCAGCAGCCAGGACAGCGACACTGAAGCTTTCTTT. Its protein product is CASSQDSDTEAFF.